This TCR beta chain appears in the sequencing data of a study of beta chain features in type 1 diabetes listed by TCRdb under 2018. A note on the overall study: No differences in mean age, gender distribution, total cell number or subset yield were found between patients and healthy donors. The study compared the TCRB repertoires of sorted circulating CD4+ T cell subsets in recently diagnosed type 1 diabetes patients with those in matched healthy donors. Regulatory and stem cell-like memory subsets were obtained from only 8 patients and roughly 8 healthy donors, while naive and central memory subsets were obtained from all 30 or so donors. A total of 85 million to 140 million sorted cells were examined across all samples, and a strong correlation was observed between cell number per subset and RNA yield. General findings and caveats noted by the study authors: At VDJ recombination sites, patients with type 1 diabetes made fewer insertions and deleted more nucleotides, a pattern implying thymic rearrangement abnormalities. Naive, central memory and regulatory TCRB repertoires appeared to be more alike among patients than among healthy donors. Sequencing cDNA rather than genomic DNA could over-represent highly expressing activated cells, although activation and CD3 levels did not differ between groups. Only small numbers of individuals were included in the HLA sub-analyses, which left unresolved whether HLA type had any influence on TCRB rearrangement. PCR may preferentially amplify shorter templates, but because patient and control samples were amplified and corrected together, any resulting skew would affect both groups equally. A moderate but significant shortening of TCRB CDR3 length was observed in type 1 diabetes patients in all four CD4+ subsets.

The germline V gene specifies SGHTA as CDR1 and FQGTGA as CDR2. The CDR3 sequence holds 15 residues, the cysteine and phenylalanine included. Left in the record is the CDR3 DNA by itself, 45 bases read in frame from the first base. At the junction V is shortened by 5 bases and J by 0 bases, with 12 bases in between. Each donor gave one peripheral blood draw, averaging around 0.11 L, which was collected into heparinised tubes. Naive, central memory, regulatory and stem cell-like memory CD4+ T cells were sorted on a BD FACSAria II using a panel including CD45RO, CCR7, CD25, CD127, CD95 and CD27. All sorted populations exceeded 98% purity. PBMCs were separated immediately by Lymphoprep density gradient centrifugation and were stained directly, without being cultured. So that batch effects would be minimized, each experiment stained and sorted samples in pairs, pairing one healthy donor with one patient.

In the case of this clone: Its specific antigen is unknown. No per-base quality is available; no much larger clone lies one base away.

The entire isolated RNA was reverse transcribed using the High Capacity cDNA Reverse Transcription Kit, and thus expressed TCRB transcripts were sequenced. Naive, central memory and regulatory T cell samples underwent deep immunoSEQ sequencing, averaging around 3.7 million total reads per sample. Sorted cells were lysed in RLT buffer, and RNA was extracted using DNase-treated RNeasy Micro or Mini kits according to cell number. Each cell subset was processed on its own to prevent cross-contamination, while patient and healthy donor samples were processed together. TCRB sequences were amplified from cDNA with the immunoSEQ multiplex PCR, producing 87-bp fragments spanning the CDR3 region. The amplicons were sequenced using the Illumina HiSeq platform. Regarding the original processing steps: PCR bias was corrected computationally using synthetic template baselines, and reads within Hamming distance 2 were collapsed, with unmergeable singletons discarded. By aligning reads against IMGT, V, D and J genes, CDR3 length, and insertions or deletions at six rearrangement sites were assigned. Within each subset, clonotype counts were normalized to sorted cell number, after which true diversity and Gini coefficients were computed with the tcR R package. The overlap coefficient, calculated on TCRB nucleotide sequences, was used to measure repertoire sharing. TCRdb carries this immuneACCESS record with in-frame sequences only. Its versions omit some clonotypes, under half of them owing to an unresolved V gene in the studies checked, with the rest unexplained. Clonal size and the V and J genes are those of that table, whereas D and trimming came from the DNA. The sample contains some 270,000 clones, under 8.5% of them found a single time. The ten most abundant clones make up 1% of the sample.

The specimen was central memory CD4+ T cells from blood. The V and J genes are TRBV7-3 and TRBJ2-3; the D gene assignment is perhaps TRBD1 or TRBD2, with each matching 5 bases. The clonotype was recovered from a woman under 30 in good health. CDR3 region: CASSLGGQSTDTQYF. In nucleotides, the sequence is TGTGCCAGCAGCCTTGGGGGTCAAAGCACAGATACGCAGTATTTT.